These 15 T cell receptor beta chains came from one sample sequenced in a study of shared clonotypes between healthy human individuals. TCRdb's table, derived via immunoSEQ multiplex PCR, lists solely in-frame clones and lacks some. The table includes 2 million to 2.5 million clones, about nine tenths detected once. Source material: naive CD4+ T cells from PBMCs. Subset indicated: CD45RA+ positively selected. These receptor sequences come from a young man in good health. Some clones in this sample may be carry-over from other donors' samples.

V gene TRBV4-3 combines with J gene TRBJ2-2; D might be TRBD2 (5 bases). V shed 4 bases and J shed 6 bases, with 15 bases lying between them. This CDR3 has 15 residues. Germline loops: CDR1 LGHNA, CDR2 YSLEER. In DNA, the CDR3 is TGCGCCAGCAGCCGCAAAGCCGCGGGTTCCGGGGAGCTGTTTTTT. Its translation: CASSRKAAGSGELFF.

The V and J genes are TRBV4-1 and TRBJ2-3; TRBD2 matches 11 bases. With V trimmed by 0 bases and J by 0 bases, 2 bases remained unmatched. The germline V gene encodes CDR1 MGHRA and CDR2 YSYEKL. The CDR3 has 17 residues. DNA of the CDR3: TGCGCCAGCAGCCAAGACGGGACTAGCGGTAGCACAGATACGCAGTATTTT. It yields the protein CASSQDGTSGSTDTQYF.

The chain uses TRBV7-2 and TRBJ1-2, with TRBD1 identical over 8 bases. Losses at the gene ends were 3 bases for V and 8 bases for J; bases not matched to a gene: 8. Germline CDR1 SGHTA, CDR2 FQGNSA. CDR3 length: 14 residues. The CDR3 here is CASSFGQGEDGYTF. The DNA for the CDR3 is TGTGCCAGCAGCTTCGGACAGGGCGAAGACGGCTACACCTTC.

The genes are TRBV25-1 and TRBJ2-1; 11 bases are shared with TRBD2. V lost 3 bases and J lost 9; bases outside the gene matches: 13. This CDR3 region has 17 residues. Germline CDR1 is MGHDK and CDR2 is SYGVNS. In nucleotides, the CDR3 is TGTGCCAGCAGTGATAGACCCGCGACTAGCGGGAACGGTGAGCAGTTCTTC. Residues: CASSDRPATSGNGEQFF.

V usage is TRBV5-1 and J usage is TRBJ2-7, with unresolved D. The germline CDR1 and CDR2 sequences are SGHRS and YFSETQ. The length of the CDR3 is 14 residues. Trimming removed 0 bases from V and 7 bases from J, with 14 bases in between. The CDR3, as DNA: TGCGCCAGCAGCTTGGGACCGGGTCCGGGTGAGCAGTACTTC. Its protein is CASSLGPGPGEQYF.

V and J are TRBV5-1 and TRBJ2-7, with D perhaps matching TRBD1 (5 bases). The CDR3 has 15 residues. V lost 0 bases, J lost 2 bases, and 12 bases lay in between. Germline V gene data show CDR1 as SGHRS and CDR2 as YFSETQ. The CDR3 spells CASSLVIGQPYEQYF. The DNA of the CDR3 is TGCGCCAGCAGCTTGGTTATCGGACAACCCTACGAGCAGTACTTC.

The CDR3 sequence: CASSPRGSGNTIYF. The CDR3 DNA is TGTGCCAGCAGTCCCCGGGGCTCTGGAAACACCATATATTTT. The rearrangement joins TRBV5-6 to TRBJ1-3; D remains ambiguous. The CDR3 consists of 14 residues. The germline CDR1 and CDR2 sequences are SGHDT and YYEEEE. Trimming pared 5 bases from V and 0 bases from J, leaving 9 bases between.

This sequence joins TRBV11-3 and TRBJ2-2; D not resolved. The CDR3 sequence is 15 residues long. V was trimmed by 1 base and J by 1 base, leaving 7 bases between them. In germline, CDR1 is SGHNT, CDR2 YENEEA. The CDR3 DNA reads TGTGCCAGCAGCTTAGCCGCCCAGAACACCGGGGAGCTGTTTTTT. Protein: CASSLAAQNTGELFF.

The chain couples TRBV7-2 to TRBJ2-7; 9 positions agree with TRBD2. Germline V gives CDR1 SGHTA, CDR2 FQGNSA. V was pared by 7 bases and J by 1 base, with 5 bases of the junction left unmatched. The CDR3 runs 14 residues. For the CDR3, the DNA is TGTGCCAGCAAAAGACTAGCGGCATCCTACGAGCAGTACTTC. This encodes CASKRLAASYEQYF.

The genes are TRBV7-9 and TRBJ2-7; D gene ambiguous. The germline V gene has CDR1 SEHNR and CDR2 FQNEAQ (reference sequence). Trimming took off 1 base at V and 0 bases at J, with 10 bases between the two ends. There are 15 residues in the CDR3. The CDR3 DNA is TGTGCCAGCAGCTTAGTGGCGTTTGGCTCCTACGAGCAGTACTTC. Amino acid sequence: CASSLVAFGSYEQYF.

The chain uses TRBV29-1 and TRBJ2-5; D remains unclear. Trimming removed 7 bases from V and 2 bases from J, with 11 bases in between. CDR1 is SQVTM, CDR2 ANQGSEA, per germline. This CDR3 comprises 12 residues. The CDR3 protein is CSASDGQETQYF. CDR3 nucleotides: TGCAGCGCTTCAGACGGTCAAGAGACCCAGTACTTC. Supplemented by reference TRBV29-1 and TRBJ2-5, the full variable domain reads SAVISQKPSRDICQRGTSLTIQCQVDSQVTMMFWYRQQPGQSLTLIATANQGSEATYESGFVIDKFPISRPNLTFSTLTVSNMSPEDSSIYLCSASDGQETQYFGPGTRLLVL.

V is TRBV11-2 and J is TRBJ1-5; D is unclear. There are 13 residues in the CDR3. CDR1 is SGHAT and CDR2 is FQNNGV in the germline V gene. V lost 0 bases, J lost 6 bases, and 6 bases lay in between. CDR3 amino acids: CASSLDLTQPQHF. The CDR3 DNA is TGTGCCAGCAGCTTAGATCTTACTCAGCCCCAGCATTTT.

This clone has a single count. The gene calls are TRBV6-5 and TRBJ1-1; D gene uncertain. Germline CDR1 reads MNHEY; CDR2 reads SVGAGI. This CDR3 comprises 14 residues. V lost 2 bases to trimming and J lost 6 bases, with 13 bases between them. Written as DNA, the CDR3 is TGTGCCAGCAGTTACCGCGGAGAGAGCGCTGAAGCTTTCTTT. Protein: CASSYRGESAEAFF.

The gene calls are TRBV5-1 and TRBJ2-2; no firm D call. The CDR3 loop spans 14 amino acids. With 10 bases removed from V and 0 bases from J, the gap between germline ends came to 13 bases. The germline CDR1 and CDR2 sequences are SGHRS and YFSETQ. The CDR3 here is CACSPSANTGELFF. The CDR3 coding sequence is TGCGCCTGCTCCCCCTCAGCGAACACCGGGGAGCTGTTTTTT.

Points on this clone: Other DNA sequences in the sample encode the same CDR3. The rearrangement joins TRBV28 to TRBJ1-2; 11 bases align to TRBD1. The germline CDR1 and CDR2 sequences are MDHEN and SYDVKM. This CDR3 has 15 amino acids. Losses at the gene ends were 5 bases for V and 4 bases for J; bases not matched to a gene: 6. This CDR3 reads CASSLWTGGSYGYTF. The DNA of the CDR3 is TGTGCCAGCAGTCTTTGGACAGGGGGCTCCTATGGCTACACCTTC.